This entry features one T cell receptor beta chain sequence. The data stem from a study of blood T cell repertoires in COVID-19. Whole-study context: Samples taken during acute and convalescent COVID-19 were collected in the United States, Italy and Spain. PBMCs, B-cell-depleted T cells, or T cells were the source of the cDNA or gDNA that made up the material.

Libraries were prepared by immunoSEQ multiplex PCR; TCRdb keeps only in-frame clonotypes and omits some of them. Here the sample spans about 130,000 clones, about 81% being singletons. Germline lookup yields CDR1 LNHDA and CDR2 SQIVND (reference sequence). V shed 4 bases and J shed 1 base, with 7 bases lying between them. The CDR3 is made up of 13 amino acids. Seattle researchers signed up patients amid active infection and tracked them longitudinally. The chain links TRBV19 to TRBJ1-1; unclear D gene. The sequenced sample was peripheral blood. The clonotype originates from a man aged 25-45 years with COVID-19, enrolled during active disease. This CDR3 is CASSSQENTEAFF. In DNA form, the CDR3 reads TGTGCCAGTAGTAGTCAGGAGAACACTGAAGCTTTCTTT. The variable domain in full, with the rest retrieved from reference TRBV19 and TRBJ1-1, is DGGITQSPKYLFRKEGQNVTLSCEQNLNHDAMYWYRQDPGQGLRLIYYSQIVNDFQKGDIAEGYSVSREKKESFPLTVTSAQKNPTAFYLCASSSQENTEAFFGQGTRLTVV.